This T cell receptor beta chain emerged from a study of blood T cell repertoires in COVID-19 (dated by TCRdb to 2020 to 2022). For the study in its entirety: Samples covering the acute and convalescent phases of COVID-19 were provided by collaborators in the United States, Italy and Spain. The material from the prospective study consisted of cDNA or gDNA derived from T cells, B-cell-depleted T cells, or PBMCs. Subjects who had been exposed to COVID-19, were actively infected with it, or had recovered from it provided the deeply sampled blood TCRbeta repertoires that made up the dataset. The repertoires were made available in a free public database intended to serve as a resource for research on the immune response to SARS-CoV-2. The samples were drawn from the first 160 participants of the ongoing ImmuneRACE study and from some 1,300 subjects provided by 6 global collaborators. A de-identified subject ID, COVID-19 status, age in years and sex were almost always included in the sample metadata. Where HLA class I and class II types were available, the types were taken from metadata supplied by the sample provider, not from assay-based typing.

Turning to this clone: It has no known antigen specificity. No quality values exist for individual bases; no much larger clone is one base distant.

TCRbeta CDR3 regions were amplified from genomic DNA by means of the immunoSEQ Assay, a bias-controlled multiplex PCR. Under the source paper's analysis protocol: Within the assay, amplification of reference gene primers was used to estimate how many nucleated cells each sample contained. To quantify the absolute abundance of each unique TCRbeta CDR3 rearrangement, sequence reads were collapsed and filtered. For each sample, productive Simpson clonality was calculated as the square root of Simpson's diversity index over productive rearrangements. TCRdb took this table from immuneACCESS and kept in-frame rearrangements with V and J called. Such tables lack part of the clones; where checked against another copy, unresolved V genes explain under half of the gap, and the rest is unexplained. The V and J calls and clone size were taken over from that table, and D and trimming were inferred from the DNA. The sample table holds approximately 170,000 clones, of which 75% to 85% were seen once. About 11% of the sample belongs to the ten largest clones.

Whole blood was collected in K2EDTA tubes by collaborating institutions according to the institutions' own protocols. For TCRbeta analysis, collaborator samples were shipped as frozen whole blood, as isolated PBMCs, or as DNA extracted from either sample type. The CDR1 and CDR2 encoded by the germline V gene are KGHSH and LQKENI. V is shortened by 8 bases, J by 1 base, and the region joining them spans 11 bases. The CDR3 runs 13 amino acids, cysteine and phenylalanine included. Of the read, only the CDR3 DNA is kept; its 39 bases are in frame from base 1. Study-wide conclusions, independent of this receptor: The amount of clinical and demographic metadata varied by source and participant and was provided uncurated.

The V and J genes are TRBV18 and TRBJ1-1, and possibly TRBD1, on 5 matching bases. This clonotype was sampled from a human donor in a cohort sampled during active COVID-19. Input material: peripheral blood. The nucleotide sequence is given as TGTGCCAGCACCGGACAAACGAACACTGAAGCTTTCTTT. This sequence encodes CASTGQTNTEAFF.